This TCR beta chain was sequenced during a study of blood T cell repertoires in COVID-19. As for the study in general: The origin of the acute and convalescent COVID-19 samples was the United States, Italy and Spain. PBMCs, B-cell-depleted T cells, or T cells were the source of the cDNA or gDNA that made up the material.

Only a few counts were recorded for this clone. Cohort allocation depended upon clinical history that participants reported. Study processing details: Quantification of nucleated cells was approximated via reference gene primer amplification. Clones were read by immunoSEQ multiplex PCR, and TCRdb kept only the in-frame ones, dropping some. The D gene and trimming were derived from the DNA, and the V and J assignments and clone size from that table. The sample records almost 400,000 clones, approximately 87% being singletons. The junction had 9 bases not matched to a gene; V was cut back by 3 bases and J by 7 bases. This CDR3 comprises 17 residues. The germline gives CDR1 MDHEN, CDR2 SYDVKM.

The sequenced material came from PBMCs or T cells enriched from blood (not recorded which). This receptor was taken from a woman in her twenties or thirties with acute COVID-19. The rearrangement links TRBV28 to TRBJ2-7, with TRBD2 matching over 16 bases. CDR3 region: CASSFPGLAGGLGEQYF. The CDR3 DNA sequence: TGTGCCAGCAGTTTCCCGGGACTAGCGGGGGGGCTAGGGGAGCAGTACTTC.